This T cell receptor (beta chain) was sequenced for a study of vaccination and CD4 T cells after COVID-19. Overall study context: Each individual in the study obtained two doses of BNT162b2 or mRNA-1273 vaccine.

TCRdb independently ran MiXCR on the PCR reads; one entry per CDR3 protein. The table has about 21,000 distinct CDR3 sequences, around three fifths seen once; the top ten hold about 0.89%. The CDR3 contains 15 residues. Unmatched junction bases numbered 4, after V lost 4 bases and J lost 0 bases. Germline loops: CDR1 MNHEY, CDR2 SMNVEV (reference sequence). This clonotype came up a few times. The chain combines TRBV27 with TRBJ1-2; TRBD1 matches at 8 bases. This clonotype was obtained from a human donor who had recovered from COVID-19. The material sequenced was CD4+ T cells from blood, taken before SARS-CoV-2 vaccination. The CDR3 DNA sequence: TGTGCCAGCAGTTCCGGACAGGGAGCTAACTATGGCTACACCTTC. This codes for CASSSGQGANYGYTF.